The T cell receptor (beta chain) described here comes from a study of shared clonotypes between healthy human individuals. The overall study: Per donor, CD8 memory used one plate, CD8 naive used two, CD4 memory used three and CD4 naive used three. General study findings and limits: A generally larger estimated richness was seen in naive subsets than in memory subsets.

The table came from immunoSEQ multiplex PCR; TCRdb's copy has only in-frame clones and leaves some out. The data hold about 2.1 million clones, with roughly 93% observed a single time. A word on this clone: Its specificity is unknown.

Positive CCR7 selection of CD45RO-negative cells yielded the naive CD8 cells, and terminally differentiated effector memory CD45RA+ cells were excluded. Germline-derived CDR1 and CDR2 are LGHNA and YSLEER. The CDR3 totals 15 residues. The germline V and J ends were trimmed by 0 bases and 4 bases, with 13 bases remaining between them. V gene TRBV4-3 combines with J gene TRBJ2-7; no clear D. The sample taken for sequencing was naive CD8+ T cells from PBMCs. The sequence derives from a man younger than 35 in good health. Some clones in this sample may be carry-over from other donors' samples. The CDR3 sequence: CASSQDRVTRYEQYF. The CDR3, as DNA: TGCGCCAGCAGCCAAGATCGAGTTACGAGGTACGAGCAGTACTTC.